Presented here are 16 T cell receptor beta chains from one specimen sequenced in a study of shared clonotypes between healthy human individuals (dated by TCRdb to 2018 to 2020). The library was obtained by the immunoSEQ multiplex PCR assay. Not all clones reach the TCRdb copy of this immuneACCESS table, which keeps in-frame sequences only. Checked studies attribute under half of the gap to unresolved V genes and leave the rest unexplained. The sample data list approximately 1.5 million clones, and about 98.5% of these were observed just once. Jointly, the top ten make up about 0.35% of the sample. Sequenced material: naive CD4+ T cells sorted from blood. The intended sense of this specimen's cell subset or site label: CD45RA+ positively selected. Every receptor here comes from a man aged 30-40 years in good health.

The chain links TRBV19 to TRBJ2-2; TRBD2 is a possible D gene (6 bases). The CDR3 loop spans 14 amino acids. CDR1 is LNHDA, CDR2 SQIVND, per germline (reference sequence). V was cut by 6 bases and J by 1 base, with 9 bases left in between. CDR3 nucleotides: TGTGCCAGTAGCGGCGGGGTGAACACCGGGGAGCTGTTTTTT. This codes for CASSGGVNTGELFF. The variable domain in full, with the rest retrieved from reference TRBV19 and TRBJ2-2, is DGGITQSPKYLFRKEGQNVTLSCEQNLNHDAMYWYRQDPGQGLRLIYYSQIVNDFQKGDIAEGYSVSREKKESFPLTVTSAQKNPTAFYLCASSGGVNTGELFFGEGSRLTVL.

This chain connects TRBV27 to TRBJ1-3; the D gene is possibly TRBD1 (5 bases). CDR1 is MNHEY and CDR2 is SMNVEV in the germline V gene (reference sequence). The CDR3 sequence is 17 residues long. V gave up 2 bases and J gave up 0 bases, with 14 bases separating them. CDR3 loop: CASSLRGDRISGNTIYF. CDR3 DNA: TGTGCCAGCAGTTTAAGGGGAGACCGGATCTCTGGAAACACCATATATTTT.

The chain has TRBV11-1 and TRBJ2-6; tentatively, D is TRBD1 (6 bases). Germline V lookup: CDR1 SGHAT, CDR2 FQDESV (reference sequence). This CDR3 comprises 18 residues. Trimming removed 5 bases at V and 3 bases at J, with 20 bases between. CDR3 sequence reads: CASSRDQGPYVGANVLTF. The CDR3 region has the DNA TGTGCCAGCAGCCGAGACCAGGGGCCCTATGTTGGGGCCAACGTCCTGACTTTC.

V gene TRBV5-1 combines with J gene TRBJ2-3; D is unclear. The CDR3 sequence is 14 residues long. The germline CDR1 and CDR2 sequences are SGHRS and YFSETQ. Trimming shortened V by 2 bases and J by 2 bases, and 9 bases separated the two germline ends. CDR3 amino acids: CASSFGQNTDTQYF. The DNA of the CDR3 is TGCGCCAGCAGCTTTGGGCAGAACACAGATACGCAGTATTTT.

The V call is TRBV4-1, the J call TRBJ1-2, with 7 bases matching TRBD1. CDR1 is MGHRA and CDR2 is YSYEKL in the germline V gene. The CDR3 covers 12 residues. The V gene end was trimmed by 4 bases and the J gene end by 5 bases; junction bases not matched to a gene: 1. CDR3 residues: CASSRGQYGYTF. CDR3 bases: TGCGCCAGCAGCCGGGGACAGTATGGCTACACCTTC.

The chain uses TRBV27 and TRBJ1-1; D gene uncertain. Germline V gene sequence: CDR1 MNHEY, CDR2 SMNVEV (reference sequence). The CDR3 is 13 residues long. Trimming stripped 7 bases from V and 0 bases from J, with 9 bases between. The CDR3 here is CASKDRVNTEAFF. In nucleotides, the CDR3 is TGTGCCAGCAAGGATCGGGTGAACACTGAAGCTTTCTTT.

The genes are TRBV18 and TRBJ2-1; 12 positions agree with TRBD2. J was trimmed by 9 bases and V by 3 bases; bases with no gene match: 9. Germline CDR1 KGHSH, CDR2 LQKENI. CDR3 length: 16 amino acids. CDR3 amino acids: CASSPPGLAGRSEQFF. Here the CDR3 DNA reads TGTGCCAGCTCACCCCCCGGACTAGCGGGACGTAGTGAGCAGTTCTTC.

The chain uses TRBV5-1 and TRBJ1-2; TRBD1 might be the D (5 bases). The V and J ends lost 5 bases and 1 base respectively, with 12 bases between them. The CDR3 length is 14 residues. The germline V gene encodes CDR1 SGHRS and CDR2 YFSETQ. CDR3 DNA: TGCGCCAGCAGGGCACAGGAGATTAACTATGGCTACACCTTC. Translating gives CASRAQEINYGYTF.

The chain couples TRBV4-1 to TRBJ2-3; the D is unclear. From germline, CDR1 is MGHRA and CDR2 YSYEKL. Trimming stripped 2 bases from V and 0 bases from J, with 12 bases between. This CDR3 is built from 16 residues. In nucleotides, the CDR3 is TGCGCCAGCAGCCAACCTCCGCCCTTTAGCACAGATACGCAGTATTTT. It translates to CASSQPPPFSTDTQYF.

The V and J genes are TRBV29-1 and TRBJ2-7, with 10 positions matching TRBD1. The CDR3 has 13 amino acids. Per germline, CDR1 SQVTM and CDR2 ANQGSEA. The junction had 8 bases not matched to a gene; V was cut back by 4 bases and J by 8 bases. The CDR3 DNA reads as TGCAGCGTTGGTGGGACAGGGGATTTGCAGCAGTACTTC. It specifies CSVGGTGDLQQYF.

This clone came up once. The genes are TRBV30 and TRBJ2-7; no clear D. The CDR3 has 11 amino acids. Germline V gives CDR1 GTSNPN, CDR2 SVGIG (reference sequence). The CDR3 nucleotides are TGTGCTCTGGCGCACACTTACGAGCAGTACTTC. Its protein product is CALAHTYEQYF.

The chain recombines TRBV27 with TRBJ1-5, with 7 bases matching TRBD1. Germline CDR1 MNHEY, CDR2 SMNVEV (reference sequence). J was trimmed by 4 bases and V by 4 bases; bases with no gene match: 7. The CDR3 has 15 amino acids. CDR3: CASSSRPGQNQPQHF. CDR3 in DNA: TGTGCCAGCAGTTCCCGCCCGGGACAGAATCAGCCCCAGCATTTT.

J is TRBJ2-1 and V is TRBV7-8; unclear D gene. V was trimmed by 5 bases and J by 1 base, leaving 12 bases between them. The germline gives CDR1 SGHVS, CDR2 FQNEAQ. The CDR3 totals 15 residues. The CDR3 reads CASSTPRASYNEQFF. CDR3 sequence (DNA): TGTGCCAGCAGCACCCCAAGAGCTTCCTACAATGAGCAGTTCTTC. Based on the CDR3 plus reference TRBV7-8 and TRBJ2-1, the full variable domain is GAGVSQSPRYKVAKRGQDVALRCDPISGHVSLFWYQQALGQGPEFLTYFQNEAQLDKSGLPSDRFFAERPEGSVSTLKIQRTQQEDSAVYLCASSTPRASYNEQFFGPGTRLTVL.

This clone was counted once. The chain combines TRBV5-8 with TRBJ2-7; 7 nucleotides line up with TRBD2. V trimming: 5 bases; J trimming: 2 bases; junction bases outside the gene matches: 7. CDR1 SGHTS and CDR2 YDEGEE come from the germline V gene. CDR3 size: 14 residues. DNA for the CDR3: TGTGCCAGCAGTCGTGGCGGGAGAACCTACGAGCAGTACTTC. Amino acid sequence: CASSRGGRTYEQYF.

This rearrangement joins TRBV28 to TRBJ2-1; tentative D call: TRBD2 (5 bases). The CDR3 has 13 residues. V lost 7 bases and J lost 0, with 7 bases in between. The germline CDR1 and CDR2 sequences are MDHEN and SYDVKM. This CDR3 reads CASMGDSYNEQFF. The CDR3 DNA sequence: TGTGCCAGCATGGGAGACTCCTACAATGAGCAGTTCTTC.

The chain has TRBV19 and TRBJ2-6; no clear D. The CDR3 covers 16 residues. Trimming shortened V by 4 bases and J by 4 bases, and 14 bases separated the two germline ends. Germline CDR1 reads LNHDA; CDR2 reads SQIVND (reference sequence). CDR3 sequence: CASSTSELPGANVLTF. DNA for the CDR3: TGTGCCAGTAGTACCTCCGAGCTCCCCGGGGCCAACGTCCTGACTTTC.